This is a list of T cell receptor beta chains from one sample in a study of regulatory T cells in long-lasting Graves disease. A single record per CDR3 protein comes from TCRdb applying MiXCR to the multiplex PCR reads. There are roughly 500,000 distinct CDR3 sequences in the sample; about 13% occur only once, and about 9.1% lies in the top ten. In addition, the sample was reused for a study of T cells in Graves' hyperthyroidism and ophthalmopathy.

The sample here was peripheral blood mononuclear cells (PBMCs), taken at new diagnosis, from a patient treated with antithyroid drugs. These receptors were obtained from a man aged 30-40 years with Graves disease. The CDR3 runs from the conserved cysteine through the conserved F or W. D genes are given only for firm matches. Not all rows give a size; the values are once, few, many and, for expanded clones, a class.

TGTGCCAGCAGTTTTCAGGGTGCGAGAAACATTCAGTACTTC,CASSFQGARNIQYF,NA,TRBV27,many,TRBJ2-4
TGCAGCGTTGGTTCGGACGAGCAGTACTTC,CSVGSDEQYF,NA,TRBV29-1,many,TRBJ2-7
TGTGCCAGCAGCTTGATTGTGCAAGAGACCCAGTACTTC,CASSLIVQETQYF,NA,TRBV13,many,TRBJ2-5
TGTGCCAGCTCACCATTTTCTGAGGGGAACGAGCAGTACTTC,CASSPFSEGNEQYF,NA,TRBV18,many,TRBJ2-7
TGTGCCAGCAGTGAATCAACGGATAATTCACCCCTCCACTTT,CASSESTDNSPLHF,NA,TRBV2,many,TRBJ1-6
TGTGCCATCGGTCAGACAAGGCCACAAGAGGCCCAGTACTTC,CAIGQTRPQEAQYF,NA,TRBV10-3,once,TRBJ2-5
TGTGCCACCAGTGACCCCTCCTACGGGGAACTATCCACAGATACGCAGTATTTT,CATSDPSYGELSTDTQYF,NA,TRBV24-1,many,TRBJ2-3
TGCGCCAGCAGCCCCAGGACAGGGGCCCGCCAAGAGACCCAGTACTTC,CASSPRTGARQETQYF,TRBD1,TRBV5-1,few,TRBJ2-5
TGTGCCAGCCGAGCGAGCGGGACCTACGAGCAGTACTTC,CASRASGTYEQYF,TRBD2,TRBV7-9,many,TRBJ2-7
TGTGCCAGCAAAACAGGACTAGCGTCCTACGAGTGGTACTTC,CASKTGLASYEWYF,TRBD2,TRBV6-2/TRBV6-3,once,TRBJ2-7
TGTGCCAGCAGCCTGAACAGGGGCCTGAACACCGGGGAGCTGTTTTTT,CASSLNRGLNTGELFF,TRBD1,TRBV11-1,NA,TRBJ2-2
TGTGCCAGCAATTCTCCCCGGACAGTACCTTCCTACGAGCAGTACTTC,CASNSPRTVPSYEQYF,NA,TRBV28,many,TRBJ2-7
TGTGCCAGCAGTCGAAATACGCAGTATTTT,CASSRNTQYF,NA,TRBV2,NA,TRBJ2-3
TGCAGTGCTAGAGGATTAGCGGGAGCCTGGAATGAGCAGTTCTTC,CSARGLAGAWNEQFF,TRBD2,TRBV20-1,few,TRBJ2-1
TGCGCCAGCGTCAGGGGGCCGGCGGGCACCGGGGAGCTGTTTTTT,CASVRGPAGTGELFF,TRBD1,TRBV5-1,few,TRBJ2-2